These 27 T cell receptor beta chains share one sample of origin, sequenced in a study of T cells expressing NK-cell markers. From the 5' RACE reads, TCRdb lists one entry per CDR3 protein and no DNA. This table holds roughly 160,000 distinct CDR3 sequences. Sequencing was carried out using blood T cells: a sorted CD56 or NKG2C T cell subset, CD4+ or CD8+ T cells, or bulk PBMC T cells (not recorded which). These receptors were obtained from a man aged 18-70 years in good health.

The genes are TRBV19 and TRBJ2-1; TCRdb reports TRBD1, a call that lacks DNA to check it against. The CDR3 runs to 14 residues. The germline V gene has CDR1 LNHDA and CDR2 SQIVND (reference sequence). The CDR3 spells CASTPGEAWNEQFF.

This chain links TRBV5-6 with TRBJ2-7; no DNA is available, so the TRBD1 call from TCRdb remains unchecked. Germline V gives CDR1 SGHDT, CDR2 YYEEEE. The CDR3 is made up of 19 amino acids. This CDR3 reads CASSPGTGGYSIPHYEQYF.

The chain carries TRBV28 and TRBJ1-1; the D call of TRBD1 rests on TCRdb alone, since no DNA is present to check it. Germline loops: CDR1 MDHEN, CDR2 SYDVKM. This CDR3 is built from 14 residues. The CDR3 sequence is CASSPLTENTEAFF.

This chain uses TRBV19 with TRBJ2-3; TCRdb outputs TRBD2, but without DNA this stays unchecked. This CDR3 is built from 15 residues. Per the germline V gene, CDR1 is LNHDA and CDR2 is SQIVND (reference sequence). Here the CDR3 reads CASSVIVGHTDTQYF.

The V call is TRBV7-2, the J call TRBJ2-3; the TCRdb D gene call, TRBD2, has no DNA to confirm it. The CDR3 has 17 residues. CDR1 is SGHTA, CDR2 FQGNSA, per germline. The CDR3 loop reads CASSLGTSGGRADTQYF.

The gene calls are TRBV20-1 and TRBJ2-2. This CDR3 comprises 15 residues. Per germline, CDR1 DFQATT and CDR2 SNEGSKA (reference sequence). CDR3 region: CSARGRFSDTGELFF.

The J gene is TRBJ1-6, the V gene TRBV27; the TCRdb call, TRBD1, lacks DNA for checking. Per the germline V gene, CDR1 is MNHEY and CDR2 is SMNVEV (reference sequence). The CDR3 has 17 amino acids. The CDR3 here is CASSPNLDGTYNSPLHF.

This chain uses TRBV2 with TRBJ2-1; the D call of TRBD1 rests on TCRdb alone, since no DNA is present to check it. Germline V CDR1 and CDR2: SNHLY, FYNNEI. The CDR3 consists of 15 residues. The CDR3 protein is CARGPGQGPYNEQFF.

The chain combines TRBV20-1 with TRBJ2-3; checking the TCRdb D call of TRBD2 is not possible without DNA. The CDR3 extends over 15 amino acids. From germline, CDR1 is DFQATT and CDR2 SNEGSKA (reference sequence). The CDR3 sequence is CSARAAGGSTDTQYF.

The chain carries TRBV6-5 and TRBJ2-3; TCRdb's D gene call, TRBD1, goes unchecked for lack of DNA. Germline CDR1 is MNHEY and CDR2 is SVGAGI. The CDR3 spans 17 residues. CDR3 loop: CASSYSIETGSADTQYF.

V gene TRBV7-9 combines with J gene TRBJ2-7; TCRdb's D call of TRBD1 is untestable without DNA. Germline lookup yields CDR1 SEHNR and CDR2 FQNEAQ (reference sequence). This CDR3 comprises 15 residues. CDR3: CASSRSGRLTYEQYF.

CDR3 sequence reads: CASSSTQLPGSGANVLTF. The V call is TRBV7-7, the J call TRBJ2-6. The germline gives CDR1 SSHAT, CDR2 FNYEAQ (reference sequence). CDR3 length: 18 amino acids.

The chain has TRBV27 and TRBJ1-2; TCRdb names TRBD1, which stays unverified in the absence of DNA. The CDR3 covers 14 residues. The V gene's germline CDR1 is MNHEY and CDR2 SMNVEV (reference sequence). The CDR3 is CASSLVAGGSGYTF.

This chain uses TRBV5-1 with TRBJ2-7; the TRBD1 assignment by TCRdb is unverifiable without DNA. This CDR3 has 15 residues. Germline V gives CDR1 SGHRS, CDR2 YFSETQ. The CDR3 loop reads CASSLAGSPTYEQYF.

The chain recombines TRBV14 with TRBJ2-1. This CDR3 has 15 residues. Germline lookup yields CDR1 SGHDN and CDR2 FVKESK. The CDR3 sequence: CASSQGRGPYNEQFF.

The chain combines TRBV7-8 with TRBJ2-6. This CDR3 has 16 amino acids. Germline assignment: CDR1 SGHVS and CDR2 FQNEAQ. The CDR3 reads CASEQIWHSGANVLTF.

The CDR3: CAWSYTGYNEQFF. The V and J genes are TRBV30 and TRBJ2-1. The CDR3 covers 13 residues. CDR1 is GTSNPN, CDR2 SVGIG, per germline (reference sequence).

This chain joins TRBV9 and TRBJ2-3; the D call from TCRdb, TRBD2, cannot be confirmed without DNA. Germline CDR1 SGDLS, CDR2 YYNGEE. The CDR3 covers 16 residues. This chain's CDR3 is CASSPRTSGGTDTQYF.

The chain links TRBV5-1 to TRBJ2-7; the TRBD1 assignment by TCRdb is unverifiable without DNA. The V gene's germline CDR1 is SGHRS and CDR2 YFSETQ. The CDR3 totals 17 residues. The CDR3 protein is CASSSTGGVLGTYEQYF.

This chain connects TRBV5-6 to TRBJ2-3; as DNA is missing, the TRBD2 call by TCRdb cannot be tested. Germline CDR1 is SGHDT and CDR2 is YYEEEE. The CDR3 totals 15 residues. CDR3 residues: CASSLRLAVPDTQYF.

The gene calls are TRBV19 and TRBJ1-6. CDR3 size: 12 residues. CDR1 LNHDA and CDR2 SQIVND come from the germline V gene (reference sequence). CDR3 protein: CASSIYNSPLHF.

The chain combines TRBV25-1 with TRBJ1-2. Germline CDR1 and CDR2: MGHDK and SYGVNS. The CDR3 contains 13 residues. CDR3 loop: CASSEGSDYGYTF.

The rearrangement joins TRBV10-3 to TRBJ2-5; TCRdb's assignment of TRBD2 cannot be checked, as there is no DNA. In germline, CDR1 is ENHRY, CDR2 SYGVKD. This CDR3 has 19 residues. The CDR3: CAISDVVAGGRQTQETQYF.

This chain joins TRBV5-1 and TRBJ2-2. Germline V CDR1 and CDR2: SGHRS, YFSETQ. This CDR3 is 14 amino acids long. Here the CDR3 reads CASSLLSGTGELFF.

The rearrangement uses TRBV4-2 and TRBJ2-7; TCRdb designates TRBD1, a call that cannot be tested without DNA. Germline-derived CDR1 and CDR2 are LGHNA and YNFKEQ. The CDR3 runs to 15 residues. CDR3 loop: CASSLNRDREYEQYF.

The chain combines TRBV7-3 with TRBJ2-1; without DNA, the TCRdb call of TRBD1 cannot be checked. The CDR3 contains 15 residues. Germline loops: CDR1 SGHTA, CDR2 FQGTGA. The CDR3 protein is CASSLGQGPGDEQFF.

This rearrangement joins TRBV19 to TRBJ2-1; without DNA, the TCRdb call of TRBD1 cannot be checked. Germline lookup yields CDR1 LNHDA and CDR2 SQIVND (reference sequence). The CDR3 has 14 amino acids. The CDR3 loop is CASQGGGGNNEQFF.